These 13 T cell receptor beta chains share one sample of origin, sequenced in a study of cytomegalovirus exposure and HLA in healthy donors. 60 Vbeta and 13 Jbeta primers were used in PCR. Sequenced by immunoSEQ multiplex PCR; TCRdb stores in-frame clones only, minus some. Of about 60,000 clones in the sample, about two thirds were seen once. Sequenced sample: PBMCs. The receptors were gathered from a woman in her sixties in good health and CMV-seropositive.

V usage is TRBV7-6 and J usage is TRBJ2-5, with 7 positions matching TRBD1. V lost 0 bases, J lost 2 bases, and 6 bases stayed unmatched. In germline, CDR1 is SGHVS, CDR2 FNYEAQ. The CDR3 totals 16 residues. The CDR3 DNA reads as TGTGCCAGCAGCTTAGCGCCCACAGGGGTACAAGAGACCCAGTACTTC. Amino acids: CASSLAPTGVQETQYF.

This clone has only a few counts. The chain is built from TRBV19 and TRBJ1-2; TRBD1 agrees at 10 bases. CDR1 is LNHDA, CDR2 SQIVND, per germline (reference sequence). The CDR3 length is 15 residues. Losses at the gene ends were 5 bases for V and 5 bases for J; bases not matched to a gene: 8. Here the CDR3 reads CASSPRGQGRYGYTF. CDR3 in DNA: TGTGCCAGTAGTCCGCGGGGACAGGGGAGATATGGCTACACCTTC.

This clone was observed a handful of times. The CDR3 region is CSVIPGLDATDTQYF. The CDR3 DNA follows: TGCAGCGTTATCCCGGGACTAGACGCCACAGATACGCAGTATTTT. The rearrangement links TRBV29-1 to TRBJ2-3; TRBD2 agrees at 8 bases. V lost 5 bases to trimming and J lost 2 bases; unmatched junction nucleotides: 9. CDR1 is SQVTM, CDR2 ANQGSEA, per germline. The length of the CDR3 is 15 residues.

This clone came up many times. The sample holds other DNA sequences that translate to the same CDR3. The rearrangement uses TRBV7-9 and TRBJ2-3; the match to TRBD1 covers 9 bases. Germline CDR1 reads SEHNR; CDR2 reads FQNEAQ (reference sequence). This CDR3 region has 15 residues. J gave up 4 bases and V 6 bases, and 8 bases lay outside the gene matches. The CDR3 region has the DNA TGTGCCAGCAGTCAACCGGGACAGGGATCAGATACGCAGTATTTT. Its translation is CASSQPGQGSDTQYF.

The V call is TRBV7-9, the J call TRBJ1-3; 9 bases align to TRBD1. V gave up 4 bases and J gave up 2 bases; unmatched junction bases: 3. This CDR3 is 15 amino acids long. The V gene's germline CDR1 is SEHNR and CDR2 FQNEAQ (reference sequence). The CDR3 DNA reads as TGTGCCAGCAGCTCACAGGGGGCTCCTGGAAACACCATATATTTT. This translates into CASSSQGAPGNTIYF.

To note about this clone: Germline and junction disagree at one end, which may indicate a read error. This rearrangement joins TRBV7-9 to TRBJ1-1; 8 positions agree with TRBD1. CDR1 is SEHNR and CDR2 is FQNEAQ in the germline V gene (reference sequence). The CDR3 loop spans 17 amino acids. CDR3 in amino acids: CSSSLIFGRGQVTEAFF. The CDR3 coding sequence is TGTTCCAGCAGCTTAATCTTCGGCAGGGGGCAGGTGACTGAAGCTTTCTTT.

The chain couples TRBV5-1 to TRBJ1-2, with no clear D. The length of the CDR3 is 13 residues. CDR1 is SGHRS and CDR2 is YFSETQ in the germline V gene. The V and J ends lost 0 bases and 10 bases respectively, with 13 bases between them. The CDR3 DNA is TGCGCCAGCAGCTTGGAGTCGGGTCAGCTCTACACCTTC. Amino acids: CASSLESGQLYTF.

J is TRBJ2-7 and V is TRBV10-3; a weak D match, TRBD1 (7 bases). V lost 1 base, J lost 6 bases, and 19 bases lay in between. Germline lookup yields CDR1 ENHRY and CDR2 SYGVKD. CDR3 length: 16 residues. CDR3 nucleotides: TGTGCCATCAGTGAGTTTCAAGGGGGCGGGATTGGCGAGCAGTACTTC. This sequence encodes CAISEFQGGGIGEQYF.

This chain joins TRBV7-2 and TRBJ2-1, with 8 bases lining up with TRBD1. This CDR3 has 14 amino acids. With V trimmed by 5 bases and J by 4 bases, 4 bases remained unmatched. Germline values: CDR1 SGHTA, CDR2 FQGNSA. The CDR3 DNA is TGTGCCAGCAGCGCGGGGACAGGTTACAATGAGCAGTTCTTC. This codes for CASSAGTGYNEQFF.

The rearrangement uses TRBV5-4 and TRBJ2-3; 7 bases agree with TRBD1. The ends lost 3 bases at V and 0 bases at J; junction bases unmatched: 1. Germline loops: CDR1 SGHNT, CDR2 YYREEE (reference sequence). This CDR3 has 14 amino acids. Written as DNA, the CDR3 is TGTGCCAGCAGCTCGACAGGGAGCACAGATACGCAGTATTTT. It yields the protein CASSSTGSTDTQYF.

V and J are TRBV19 and TRBJ1-2; 7 bases are a match to TRBD1. The J segment lost 6 bases and the V segment lost 9 bases, leaving 10 bases of the junction unmatched. In germline, CDR1 is LNHDA, CDR2 SQIVND (reference sequence). This CDR3 has 13 amino acids. CDR3 coding DNA: TGTGCCAGCAGGACAGGTCAATCTAATGGCTACACCTTC. Protein: CASRTGQSNGYTF.

The rearrangement links TRBV6-1 to TRBJ2-7; 9 bases map to TRBD1. There are 16 residues in the CDR3. V shed 3 bases, J shed 6 bases, and the junction held 12 bases outside the gene matches. Germline CDR1 reads MNHNS; CDR2 reads SASEGT. The CDR3 loop is CASSDIGTGYFGEQYF. For the CDR3, the DNA is TGTGCCAGCAGTGACATCGGGACAGGGTATTTTGGCGAGCAGTACTTC.

The rearrangement joins TRBV27 to TRBJ2-3, with 9 positions matching TRBD1. The CDR3 is 15 amino acids. V was pared by 5 bases and J by 2 bases, with 5 bases of the junction left unmatched. Germline CDR1 is MNHEY and CDR2 is SMNVEV (reference sequence). CDR3 sequence reads: CASSRGQGYTDTQYF. CDR3 coding DNA: TGTGCCAGCAGTCGGGGACAGGGATACACAGATACGCAGTATTTT.